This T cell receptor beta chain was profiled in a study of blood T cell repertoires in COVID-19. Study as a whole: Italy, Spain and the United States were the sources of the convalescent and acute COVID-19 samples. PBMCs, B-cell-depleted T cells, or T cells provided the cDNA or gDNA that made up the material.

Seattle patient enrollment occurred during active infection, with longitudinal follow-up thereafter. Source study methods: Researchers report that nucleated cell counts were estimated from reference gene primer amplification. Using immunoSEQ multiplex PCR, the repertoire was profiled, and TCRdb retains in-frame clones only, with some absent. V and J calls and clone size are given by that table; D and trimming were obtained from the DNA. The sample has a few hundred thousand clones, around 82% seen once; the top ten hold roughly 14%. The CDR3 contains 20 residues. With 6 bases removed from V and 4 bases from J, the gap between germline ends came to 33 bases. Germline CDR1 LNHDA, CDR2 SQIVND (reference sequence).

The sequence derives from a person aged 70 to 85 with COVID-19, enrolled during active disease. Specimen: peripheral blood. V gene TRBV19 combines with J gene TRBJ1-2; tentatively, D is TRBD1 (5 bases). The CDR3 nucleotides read TGTGCCAGTAGACGTCAGGGTTATCGCAGGACGACACCCACATCCTATGGCTACACCTTC. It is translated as CASRRQGYRRTTPTSYGYTF. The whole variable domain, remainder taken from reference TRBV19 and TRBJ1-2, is DGGITQSPKYLFRKEGQNVTLSCEQNLNHDAMYWYRQDPGQGLRLIYYSQIVNDFQKGDIAEGYSVSREKKESFPLTVTSAQKNPTAFYLCASRRQGYRRTTPTSYGYTFGSGTRLTVV.